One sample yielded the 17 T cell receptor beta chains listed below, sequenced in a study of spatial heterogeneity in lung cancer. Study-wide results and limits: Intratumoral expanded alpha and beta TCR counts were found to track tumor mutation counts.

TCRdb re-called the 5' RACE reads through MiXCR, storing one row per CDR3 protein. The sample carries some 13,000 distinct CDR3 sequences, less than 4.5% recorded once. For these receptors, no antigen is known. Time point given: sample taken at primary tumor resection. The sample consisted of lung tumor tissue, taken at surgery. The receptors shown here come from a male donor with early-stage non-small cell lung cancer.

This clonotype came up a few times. In nucleotides, the CDR3 is TGCAGTGCTAGAGATCAGGGGACAGGGAACACTGAAGCTTTCTTT. Protein product: CSARDQGTGNTEAFF. The chain joins TRBV20-1 to TRBJ1-1; 8 bases fit TRBD1. The CDR3 runs 15 residues. V lost 0 bases to trimming and J lost 1 base; unmatched junction nucleotides: 4. From germline, CDR1 is DFQATT and CDR2 SNEGSKA (reference sequence).

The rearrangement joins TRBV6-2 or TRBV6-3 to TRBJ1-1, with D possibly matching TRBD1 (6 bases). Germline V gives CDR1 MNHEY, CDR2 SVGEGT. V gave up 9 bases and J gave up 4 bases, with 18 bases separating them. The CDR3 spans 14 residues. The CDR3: CASRTDFLRTEAFF. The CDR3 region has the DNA TGTGCCAGTAGGACAGACTTTTTGCGCACTGAAGCTTTCTTT.

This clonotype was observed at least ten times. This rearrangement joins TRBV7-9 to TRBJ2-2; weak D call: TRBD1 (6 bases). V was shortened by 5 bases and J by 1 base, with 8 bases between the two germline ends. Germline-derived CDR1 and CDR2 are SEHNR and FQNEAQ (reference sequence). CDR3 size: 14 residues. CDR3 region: CASSPGQNTGELFF. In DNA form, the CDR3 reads TGTGCCAGCAGCCCGGGACAGAACACCGGGGAGCTGTTTTTT.

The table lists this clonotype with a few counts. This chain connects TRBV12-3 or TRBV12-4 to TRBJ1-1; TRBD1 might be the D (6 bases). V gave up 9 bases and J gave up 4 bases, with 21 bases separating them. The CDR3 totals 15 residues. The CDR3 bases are TGTGCCAGTTCTGAATCCACAGGGTGCGCCACTGAAGCTTTCTTT. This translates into CASSESTGCATEAFF.

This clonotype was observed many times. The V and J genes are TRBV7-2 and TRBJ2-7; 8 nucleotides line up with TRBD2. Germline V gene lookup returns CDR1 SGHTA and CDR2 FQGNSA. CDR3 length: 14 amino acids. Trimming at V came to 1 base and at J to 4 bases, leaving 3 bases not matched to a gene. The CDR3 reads CASSLVGGVYEQYV. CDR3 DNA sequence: TGTGCCAGCAGCTTAGTCGGGGGGGTATACGAGCAGTACGTC.

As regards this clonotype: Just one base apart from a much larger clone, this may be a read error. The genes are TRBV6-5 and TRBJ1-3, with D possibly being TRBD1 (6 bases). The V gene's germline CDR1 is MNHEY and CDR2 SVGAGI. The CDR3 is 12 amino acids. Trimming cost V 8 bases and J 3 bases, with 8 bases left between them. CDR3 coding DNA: TGTGCCAGCGGGGGGCTTGGAAACACCATATATTTT. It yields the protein CASGGLGNTIYF.

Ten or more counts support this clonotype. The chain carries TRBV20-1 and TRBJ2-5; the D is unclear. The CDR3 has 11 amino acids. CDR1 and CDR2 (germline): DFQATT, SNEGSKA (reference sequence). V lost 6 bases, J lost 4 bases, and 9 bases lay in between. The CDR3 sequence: CSARRTETQYF. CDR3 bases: TGCAGTGCAAGACGGACAGAGACCCAGTACTTC.

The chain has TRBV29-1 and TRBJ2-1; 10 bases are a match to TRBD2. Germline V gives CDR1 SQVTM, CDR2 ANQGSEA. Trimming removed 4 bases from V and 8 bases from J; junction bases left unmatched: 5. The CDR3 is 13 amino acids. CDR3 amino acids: CSVASGSNDEQFF. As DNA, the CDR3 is TGCAGCGTTGCTAGCGGGAGTAACGATGAGCAGTTCTTC.

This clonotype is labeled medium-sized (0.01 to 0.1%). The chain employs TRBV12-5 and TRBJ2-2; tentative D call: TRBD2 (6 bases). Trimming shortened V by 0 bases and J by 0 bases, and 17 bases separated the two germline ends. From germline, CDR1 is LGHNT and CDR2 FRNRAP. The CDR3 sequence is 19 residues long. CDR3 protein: CASGLVRDGAGTNTGELFF. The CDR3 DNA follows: TGTGCTAGTGGTTTGGTACGGGACGGAGCGGGTACGAACACCGGGGAGCTGTTTTTT.

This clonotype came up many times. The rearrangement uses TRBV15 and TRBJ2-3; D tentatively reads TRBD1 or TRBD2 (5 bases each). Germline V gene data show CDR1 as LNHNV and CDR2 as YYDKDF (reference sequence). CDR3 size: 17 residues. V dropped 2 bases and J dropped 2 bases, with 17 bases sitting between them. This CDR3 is CATSRMTGARPTDTQYF. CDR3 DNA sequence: TGTGCCACCAGCAGAATGACCGGGGCGAGACCCACAGATACGCAGTATTTT.

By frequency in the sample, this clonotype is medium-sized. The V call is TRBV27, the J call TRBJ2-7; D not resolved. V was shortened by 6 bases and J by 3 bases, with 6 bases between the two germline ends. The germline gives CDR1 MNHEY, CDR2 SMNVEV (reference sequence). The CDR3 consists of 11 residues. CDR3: CASRGSYEQYF. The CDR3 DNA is TGTGCCAGCAGGGGAAGCTACGAGCAGTACTTC.

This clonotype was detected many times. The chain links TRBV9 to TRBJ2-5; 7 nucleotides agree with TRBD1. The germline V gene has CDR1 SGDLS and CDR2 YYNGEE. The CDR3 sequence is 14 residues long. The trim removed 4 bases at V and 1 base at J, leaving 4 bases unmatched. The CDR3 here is CASSIGTVQETQYF. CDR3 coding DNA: TGTGCCAGCAGCATTGGGACAGTCCAAGAGACCCAGTACTTC.

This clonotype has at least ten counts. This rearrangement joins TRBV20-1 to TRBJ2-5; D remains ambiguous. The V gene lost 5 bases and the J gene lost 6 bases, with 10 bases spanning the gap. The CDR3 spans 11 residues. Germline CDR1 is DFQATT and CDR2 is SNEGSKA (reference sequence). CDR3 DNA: TGCAGTGCTCCCGACGGTCAGACCCAGTACTTC. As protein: CSAPDGQTQYF.

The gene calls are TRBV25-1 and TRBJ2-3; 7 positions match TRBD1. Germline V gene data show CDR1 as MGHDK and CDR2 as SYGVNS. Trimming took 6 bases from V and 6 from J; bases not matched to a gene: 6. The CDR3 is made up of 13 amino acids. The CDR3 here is CASSRGTWDTQYF. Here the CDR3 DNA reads TGTGCCAGCAGCAGGGGGACGTGGGATACGCAGTATTTT. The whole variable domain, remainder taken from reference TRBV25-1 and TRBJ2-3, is EADIYQTPRYLVIGTGKKITLECSQTMGHDKMYWYQQDPGMELHLIHYSYGVNSTEKGDLSSESTVSRIRTEHFPLTLESARPSHTSQYLCASSRGTWDTQYFGPGTRLTVL.

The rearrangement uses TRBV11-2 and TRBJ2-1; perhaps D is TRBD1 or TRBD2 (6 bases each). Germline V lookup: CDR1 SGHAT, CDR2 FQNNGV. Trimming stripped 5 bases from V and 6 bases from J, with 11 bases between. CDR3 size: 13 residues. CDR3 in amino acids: CASSLQGGNEQFF. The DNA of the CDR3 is TGTGCCAGCAGCCTACAGGGAGGCAATGAGCAGTTCTTC. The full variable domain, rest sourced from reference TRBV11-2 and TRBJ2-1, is EAGVAQSPRYKIIEKRQSVAFWCNPISGHATLYWYQQILGQGPKLLIQFQNNGVVDDSQLPKDRFSAERLKGVDSTLKIQPAKLEDSAVYLCASSLQGGNEQFFGPGTRLTVL.

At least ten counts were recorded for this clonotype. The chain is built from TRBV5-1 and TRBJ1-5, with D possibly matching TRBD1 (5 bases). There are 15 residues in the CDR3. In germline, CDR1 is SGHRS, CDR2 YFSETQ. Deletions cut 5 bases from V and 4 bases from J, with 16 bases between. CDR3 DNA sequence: TGCGCCAGCAGGGCCGGGACTCAAGTTAATCAGCCCCAGCATTTT. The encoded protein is CASRAGTQVNQPQHF.

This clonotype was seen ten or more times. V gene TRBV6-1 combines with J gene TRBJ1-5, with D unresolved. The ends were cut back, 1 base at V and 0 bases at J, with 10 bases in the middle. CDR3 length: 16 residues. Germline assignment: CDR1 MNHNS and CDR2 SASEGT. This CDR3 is CASSEGPGDSNQPQHF. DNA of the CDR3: TGTGCCAGCAGTGAAGGGCCCGGGGATAGCAATCAGCCCCAGCATTTT.